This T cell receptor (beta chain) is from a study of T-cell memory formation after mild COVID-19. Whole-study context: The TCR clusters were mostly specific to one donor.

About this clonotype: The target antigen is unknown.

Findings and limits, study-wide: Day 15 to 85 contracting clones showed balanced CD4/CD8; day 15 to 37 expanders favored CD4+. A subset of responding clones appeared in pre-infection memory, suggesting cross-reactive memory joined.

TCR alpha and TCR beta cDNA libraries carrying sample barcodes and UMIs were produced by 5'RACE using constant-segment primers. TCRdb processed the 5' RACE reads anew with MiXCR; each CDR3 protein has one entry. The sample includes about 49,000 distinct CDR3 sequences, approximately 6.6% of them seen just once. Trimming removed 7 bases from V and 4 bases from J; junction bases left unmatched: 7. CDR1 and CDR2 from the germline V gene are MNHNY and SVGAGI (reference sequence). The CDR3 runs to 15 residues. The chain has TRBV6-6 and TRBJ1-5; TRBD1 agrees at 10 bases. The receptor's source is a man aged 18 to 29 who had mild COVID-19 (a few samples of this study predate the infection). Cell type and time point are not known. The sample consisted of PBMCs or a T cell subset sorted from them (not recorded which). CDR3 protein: CASTEGQGSNQPQHF. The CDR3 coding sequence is TGTGCCAGCACCGAGGGACAGGGGTCGAATCAGCCCCAGCATTTT.